These 8 T cell receptor beta chains were sequenced from one sample in a study of control samples from healthy donors and cancer patients. The method was immunoSEQ multiplex PCR; TCRdb's version includes in-frame clones alone and lacks a portion of them. The sample lists about 94,000 clones; over 75% were seen once. The sequencing input was blood. Every receptor here comes from a woman between 18 and 29 years old in good health.

This chain uses TRBV7-8 with TRBJ1-2, with a tentative D call TRBD1 (6 bases). The germline gives CDR1 SGHVS, CDR2 FQNEAQ. The CDR3 contains 15 residues. V lost 2 bases, J lost 4 bases, and 14 bases lay in between. CDR3: CASSLPGAGIYGYTF. Written as DNA, the CDR3 is TGTGCCAGCAGCTTACCAGGGGCGGGGATCTATGGCTACACCTTC.

The rearrangement uses TRBV29-1 and TRBJ1-1; possibly TRBD1 for D (6 bases). CDR1 and CDR2 from the germline V gene are SQVTM and ANQGSEA. The CDR3 runs 14 residues. Trimming took 7 bases from V and 5 from J, leaving 20 bases between them. The CDR3 DNA reads TGCAGCGCCTCGGGGGGCAGGGCAAGAACTGAAGCTTTCTTT. Protein: CSASGGRARTEAFF.

The chain is built from TRBV24-1 and TRBJ2-5; 11 bases match TRBD2. V gave up 1 base and J gave up 5 bases; unmatched junction bases: 8. CDR3 length: 17 amino acids. Germline assignment: CDR1 KGHDR and CDR2 SFDVKD. The CDR3 bases are TGTGCCACCAGTGATTTAAGCCTAGCGGGGGGCGGGGAGACCCAGTACTTC. Encoded protein: CATSDLSLAGGGETQYF.

The genes are TRBV18 and TRBJ2-6; perhaps TRBD1 as D (6 bases). CDR3 length: 15 residues. Trimming took 6 bases from V and 3 from J, leaving 12 bases between them. Germline V lookup: CDR1 KGHSH, CDR2 LQKENI. The CDR3: CASSSQGIGANVLTF. Here the CDR3 DNA reads TGTGCCAGCTCGTCACAGGGAATTGGGGCCAACGTCCTGACTTTC.

The rearrangement links TRBV5-6 to TRBJ1-3; TRBD1 might be the D (5 bases). Germline values: CDR1 SGHDT, CDR2 YYEEEE. The ends were cut back, 4 bases at V and 0 bases at J, with 17 bases in the middle. This CDR3 region has 17 residues. CDR3 in amino acids: CASSTWGLSPSGNTIYF. As DNA, the CDR3 is TGTGCCAGCAGCACCTGGGGCCTCTCGCCCTCTGGAAACACCATATATTTT.

The V call is TRBV2, the J call TRBJ2-7, with 12 bases aligning to TRBD2. Germline V CDR1 and CDR2: SNHLY, FYNNEI. V lost 6 bases to trimming and J lost 1 base; unmatched junction nucleotides: 10. The CDR3 is 17 residues long. The CDR3 DNA is TGTGCCAGCAGCTCAAGCGGACTAGCGGGGCTGTCCTACGAGCAGTACTTC. This encodes CASSSSGLAGLSYEQYF.

V is TRBV7-3 and J is TRBJ2-7; D is unresolved. Trimming stripped 3 bases from V and 4 bases from J, with 10 bases between. Per the germline V gene, CDR1 is SGHTA and CDR2 is FQGTGA. This CDR3 spans 13 amino acids. The CDR3 is CASSFDALYEQYF. The CDR3 bases are TGTGCCAGCAGCTTTGACGCGTTGTACGAGCAGTACTTC.

As DNA, the CDR3 is TGTGCCAGCAGCTTAACTGGGACAGGGGGGACTGAAGCTTTCTTT. This gives the protein CASSLTGTGGTEAFF. This rearrangement joins TRBV7-9 to TRBJ1-1; 11 nucleotides line up with TRBD1. This CDR3 is built from 15 residues. V shed 2 bases, J shed 5 bases, and the junction held 4 bases outside the gene matches. From germline, CDR1 is SEHNR and CDR2 FQNEAQ (reference sequence).